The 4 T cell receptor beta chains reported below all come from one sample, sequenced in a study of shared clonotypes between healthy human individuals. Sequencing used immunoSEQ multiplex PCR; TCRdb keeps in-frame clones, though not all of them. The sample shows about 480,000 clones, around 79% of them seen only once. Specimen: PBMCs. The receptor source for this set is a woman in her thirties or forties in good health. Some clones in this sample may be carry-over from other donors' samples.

CDR3 protein: CASSLGAGGDWETQYF. In nucleotides, the CDR3 is TGTGCCAGCAGCCTGGGGGCGGGAGGGGATTGGGAGACCCAGTACTTC. The J gene is TRBJ2-5, the V gene TRBV11-2, with 9 bases lining up with TRBD2. The CDR3 extends over 16 amino acids. Losses at the gene ends were 5 bases for V and 5 bases for J; bases not matched to a gene: 12. Germline assignment: CDR1 SGHAT and CDR2 FQNNGV.

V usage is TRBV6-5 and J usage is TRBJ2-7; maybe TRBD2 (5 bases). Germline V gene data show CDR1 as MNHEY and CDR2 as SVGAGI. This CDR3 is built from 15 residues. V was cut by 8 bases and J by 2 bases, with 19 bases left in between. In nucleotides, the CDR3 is TGTGCCAGCGGACGTGGAGGACGAGGCACCTACGAGCAGTACTTC. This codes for CASGRGGRGTYEQYF.

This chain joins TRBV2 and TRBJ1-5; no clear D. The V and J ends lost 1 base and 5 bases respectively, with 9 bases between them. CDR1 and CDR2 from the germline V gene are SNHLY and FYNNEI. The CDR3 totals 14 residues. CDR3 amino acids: CASSEGLNYQPQHF. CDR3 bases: TGTGCCAGCAGTGAAGGTCTAAATTATCAGCCCCAGCATTTT.

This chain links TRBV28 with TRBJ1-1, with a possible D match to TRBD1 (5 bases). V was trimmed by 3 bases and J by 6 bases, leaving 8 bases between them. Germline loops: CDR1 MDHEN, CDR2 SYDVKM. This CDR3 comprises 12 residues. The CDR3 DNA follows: TGTGCCAGCAGTTTTTGGGGGGCTGAAGCTTTCTTT. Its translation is CASSFWGAEAFF.